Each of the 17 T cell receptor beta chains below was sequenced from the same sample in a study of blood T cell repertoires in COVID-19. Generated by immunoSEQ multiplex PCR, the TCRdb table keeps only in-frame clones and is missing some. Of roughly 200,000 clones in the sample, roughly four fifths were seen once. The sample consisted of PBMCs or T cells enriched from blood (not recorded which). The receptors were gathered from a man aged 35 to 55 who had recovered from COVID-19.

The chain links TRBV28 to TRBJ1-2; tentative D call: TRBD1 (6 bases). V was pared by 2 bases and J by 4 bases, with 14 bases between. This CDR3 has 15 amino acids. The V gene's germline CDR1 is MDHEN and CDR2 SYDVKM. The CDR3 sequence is CASSLPLGTSYGYTF. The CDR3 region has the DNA TGTGCCAGCAGTTTACCCCTTGGGACAAGCTATGGCTACACCTTC.

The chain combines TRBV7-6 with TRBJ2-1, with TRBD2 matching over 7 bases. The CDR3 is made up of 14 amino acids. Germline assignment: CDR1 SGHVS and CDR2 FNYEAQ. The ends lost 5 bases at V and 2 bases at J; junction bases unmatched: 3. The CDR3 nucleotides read TGTGCCAGCAGCCCGGGACTAACCTACAATGAGCAGTTCTTC. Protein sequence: CASSPGLTYNEQFF.

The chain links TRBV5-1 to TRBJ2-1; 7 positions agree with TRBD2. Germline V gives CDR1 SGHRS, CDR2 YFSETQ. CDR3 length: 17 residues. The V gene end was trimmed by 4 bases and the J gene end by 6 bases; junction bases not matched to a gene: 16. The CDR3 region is CASSVGGSILFRNEQFF. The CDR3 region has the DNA TGCGCCAGCAGCGTGGGCGGGAGCATACTCTTTCGCAATGAGCAGTTCTTC.

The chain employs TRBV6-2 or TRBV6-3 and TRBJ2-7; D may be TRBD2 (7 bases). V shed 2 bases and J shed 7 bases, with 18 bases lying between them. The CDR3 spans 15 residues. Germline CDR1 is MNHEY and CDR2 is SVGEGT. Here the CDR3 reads CASSYRGAGEEEQYF. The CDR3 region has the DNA TGTGCCAGCAGTTACAGGGGGGCGGGAGAGGAAGAGCAGTACTTC.

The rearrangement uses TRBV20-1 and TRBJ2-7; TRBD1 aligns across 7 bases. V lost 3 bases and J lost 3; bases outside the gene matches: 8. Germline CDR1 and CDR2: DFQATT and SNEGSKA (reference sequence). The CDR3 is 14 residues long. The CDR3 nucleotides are TGCAGTGCTAGTGTGACAGGGAGACGCTACGAGCAGTACTTC. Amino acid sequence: CSASVTGRRYEQYF.

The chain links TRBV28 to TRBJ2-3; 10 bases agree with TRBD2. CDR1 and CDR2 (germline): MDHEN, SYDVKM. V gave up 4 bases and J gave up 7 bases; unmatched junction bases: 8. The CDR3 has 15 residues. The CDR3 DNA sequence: TGTGCCAGCAGTTATCAGCGGGAGGGGGGGAATACGCAGTATTTT. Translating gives CASSYQREGGNTQYF.

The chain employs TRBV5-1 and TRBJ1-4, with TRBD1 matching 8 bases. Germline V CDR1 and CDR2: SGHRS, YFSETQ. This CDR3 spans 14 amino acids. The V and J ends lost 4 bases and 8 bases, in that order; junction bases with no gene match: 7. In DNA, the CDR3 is TGCGCCAGCAGCCCCGGACAGGGAAAGGAAAAACTGTTTTTT. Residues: CASSPGQGKEKLFF.

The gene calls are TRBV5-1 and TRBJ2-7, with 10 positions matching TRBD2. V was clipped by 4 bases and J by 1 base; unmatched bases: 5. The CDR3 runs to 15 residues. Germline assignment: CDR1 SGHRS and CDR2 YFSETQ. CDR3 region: CASSGSGLASYEQYF. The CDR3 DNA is TGCGCCAGCAGCGGGTCGGGACTAGCGTCCTACGAGCAGTACTTC. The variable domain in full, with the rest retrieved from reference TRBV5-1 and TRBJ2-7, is KAGVTQTPRYLIKTRGQQVTLSCSPISGHRSVSWYQQTPGQGLQFLFEYFSETQRNKGNFPGRFSGRQFSNSRSEMNVSTLELGDSALYLCASSGSGLASYEQYFGPGTRLTVT.

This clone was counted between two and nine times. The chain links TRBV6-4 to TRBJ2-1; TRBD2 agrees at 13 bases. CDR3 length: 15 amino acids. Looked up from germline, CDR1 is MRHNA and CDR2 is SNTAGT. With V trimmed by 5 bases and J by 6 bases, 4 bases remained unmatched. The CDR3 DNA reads TGTGCCAGCAGTCCCACTAGCGGGGGGGTCAATGAGCAGTTCTTC. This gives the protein CASSPTSGGVNEQFF.

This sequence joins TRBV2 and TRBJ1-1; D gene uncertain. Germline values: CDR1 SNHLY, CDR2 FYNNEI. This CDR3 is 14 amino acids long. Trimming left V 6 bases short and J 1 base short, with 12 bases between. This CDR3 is CASRHEAENTEAFF. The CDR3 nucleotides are TGTGCCAGCAGGCACGAGGCAGAGAACACTGAAGCTTTCTTT.

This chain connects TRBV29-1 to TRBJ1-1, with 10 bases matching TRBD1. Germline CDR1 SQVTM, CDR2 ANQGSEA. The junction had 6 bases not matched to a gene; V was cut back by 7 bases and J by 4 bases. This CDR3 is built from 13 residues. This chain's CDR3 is CSGRQGASTEAFF. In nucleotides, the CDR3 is TGCAGCGGTCGACAGGGGGCAAGCACTGAAGCTTTCTTT.

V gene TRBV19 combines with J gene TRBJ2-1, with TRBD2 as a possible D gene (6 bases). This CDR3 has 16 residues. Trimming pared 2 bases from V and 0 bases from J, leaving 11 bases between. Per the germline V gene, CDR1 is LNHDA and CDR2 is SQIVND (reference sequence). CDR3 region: CASSIISGDSYNEQFF. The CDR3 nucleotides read TGTGCCAGTAGTATAATTTCGGGGGACTCCTACAATGAGCAGTTCTTC. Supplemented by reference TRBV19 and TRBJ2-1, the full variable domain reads DGGITQSPKYLFRKEGQNVTLSCEQNLNHDAMYWYRQDPGQGLRLIYYSQIVNDFQKGDIAEGYSVSREKKESFPLTVTSAQKNPTAFYLCASSIISGDSYNEQFFGPGTRLTVL.

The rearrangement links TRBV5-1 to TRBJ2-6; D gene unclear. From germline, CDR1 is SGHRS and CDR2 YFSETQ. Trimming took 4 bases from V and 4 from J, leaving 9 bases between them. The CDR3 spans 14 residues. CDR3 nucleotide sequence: TGCGCCAGCAGCGAGGAAACCGGGGCCAACGTCCTGACTTTC. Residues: CASSEETGANVLTF.

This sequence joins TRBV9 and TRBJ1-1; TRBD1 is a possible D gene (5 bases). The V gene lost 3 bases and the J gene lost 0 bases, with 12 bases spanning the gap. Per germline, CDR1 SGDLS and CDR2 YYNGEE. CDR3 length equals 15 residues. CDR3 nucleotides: TGTGCCAGCAGCGACGCAGGGCTCCTGAACACTGAAGCTTTCTTT. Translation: CASSDAGLLNTEAFF.

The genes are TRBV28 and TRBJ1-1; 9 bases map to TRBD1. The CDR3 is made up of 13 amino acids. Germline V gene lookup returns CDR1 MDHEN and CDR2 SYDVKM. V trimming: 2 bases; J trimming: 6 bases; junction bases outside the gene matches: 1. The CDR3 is CASSLDRGAEAFF. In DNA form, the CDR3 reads TGTGCCAGCAGTTTAGACAGGGGGGCTGAAGCTTTCTTT.

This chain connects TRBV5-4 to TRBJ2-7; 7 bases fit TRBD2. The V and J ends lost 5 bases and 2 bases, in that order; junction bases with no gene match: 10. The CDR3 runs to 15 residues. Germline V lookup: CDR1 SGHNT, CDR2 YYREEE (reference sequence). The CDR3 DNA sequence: TGTGCCAGCAGTTCAACCCTGGCGGGAGCCTACGAGCAGTACTTC. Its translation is CASSSTLAGAYEQYF.

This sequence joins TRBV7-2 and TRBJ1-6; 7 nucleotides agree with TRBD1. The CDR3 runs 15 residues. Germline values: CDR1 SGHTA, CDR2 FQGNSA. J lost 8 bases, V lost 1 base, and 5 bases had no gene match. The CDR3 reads CASSLDRGGDSPLHF. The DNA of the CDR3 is TGTGCCAGCAGCTTAGACAGGGGTGGCGATTCACCCCTCCACTTT. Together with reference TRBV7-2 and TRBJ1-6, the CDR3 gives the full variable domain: GAGVSQSPSNKVTEKGKDVELRCDPISGHTALYWYRQSLGQGLEFLIYFQGNSAPDKSGLPSDRFSAERTGGSVSTLTIQRTQQEDSAVYLCASSLDRGGDSPLHFGNGTRLTVT.